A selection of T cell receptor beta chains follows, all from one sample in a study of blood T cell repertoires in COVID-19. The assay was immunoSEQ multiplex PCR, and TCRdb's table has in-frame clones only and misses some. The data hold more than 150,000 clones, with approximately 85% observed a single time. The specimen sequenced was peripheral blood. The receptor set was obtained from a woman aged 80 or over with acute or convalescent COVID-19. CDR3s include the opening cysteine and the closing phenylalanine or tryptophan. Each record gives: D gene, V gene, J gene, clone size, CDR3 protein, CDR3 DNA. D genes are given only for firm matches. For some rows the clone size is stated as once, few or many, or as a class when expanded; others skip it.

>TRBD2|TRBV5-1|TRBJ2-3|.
CASSPGLAGRTDTQYF
TGCGCCAGCAGCCCCGGACTAGCGGGACGCACAGATACGCAGTATTTT
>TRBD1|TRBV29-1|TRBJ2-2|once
CSVRSGTGNTGELFF
TGCAGCGTTCGTTCCGGGACAGGGAACACCGGGGAGCTGTTTTTT
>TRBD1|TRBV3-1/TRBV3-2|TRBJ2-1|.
CASSQASGQGASYNEQFF
TGTGCCAGCAGCCAAGCTTCGGGACAGGGGGCCTCCTACAATGAGCAGTTCTTC
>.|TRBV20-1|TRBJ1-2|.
CSAPGDTGYTF
TGCAGTGCGCCAGGGGATACTGGCTACACCTTC
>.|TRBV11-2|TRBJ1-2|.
CASSPPGGAEGYTF
TGTGCCAGCAGCCCACCCGGGGGAGCGGAAGGCTACACCTTC
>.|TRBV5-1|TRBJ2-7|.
CASSLSLGEDEQYF
TGCGCCAGCAGCCTTTCCCTCGGCGAGGACGAGCAGTACTTC
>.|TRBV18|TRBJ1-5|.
CASSHVDNQPQHF
TGTGCCAGCTCGCACGTAGACAATCAGCCCCAGCATTTT
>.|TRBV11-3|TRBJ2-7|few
CASSLENGYEQYF
TGTGCCAGCAGCTTAGAAAACGGGTACGAGCAGTACTTC
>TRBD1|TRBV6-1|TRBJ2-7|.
CASSAGTGATSYEQYF
TGTGCCAGCAGTGCCGGGACAGGGGCCACCTCCTACGAGCAGTACTTC
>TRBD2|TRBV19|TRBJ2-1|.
CASSIRLAGGPYEQFF
TGTGCCAGTAGTATCAGACTAGCGGGGGGGCCATATGAGCAGTTCTTC
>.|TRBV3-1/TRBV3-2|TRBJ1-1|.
CASGAFTEAFF
TGTGCCAGCGGGGCGTTCACTGAAGCTTTCTTT
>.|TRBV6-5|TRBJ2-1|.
CASNLWGTFNEQFF
TGTGCCAGCAACCTCTGGGGGACTTTCAATGAGCAGTTCTTC
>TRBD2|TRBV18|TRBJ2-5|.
CASSSGTKETQYF
TGTGCCAGCTCAAGTGGGACTAAAGAGACCCAGTACTTC
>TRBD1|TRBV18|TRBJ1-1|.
CASRGTGTEAFF
TGTGCCAGCCGAGGGACAGGGACTGAAGCTTTCTTT
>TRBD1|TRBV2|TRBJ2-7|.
CASRGDSPYEQYF
TGTGCCAGCAGGGGGGACAGTCCCTACGAGCAGTACTTC
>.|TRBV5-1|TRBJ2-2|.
CASSLAQGLNTGELFF
TGCGCCAGCAGCTTGGCCCAGGGATTGAACACCGGGGAGCTGTTTTTT
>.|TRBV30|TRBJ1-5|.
CAWREQAHQPQHF
TGTGCCTGGAGGGAACAGGCGCACCAGCCCCAGCATTTT
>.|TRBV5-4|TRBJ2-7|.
CASSPSTGSSYEQYF
TGTGCCAGCAGCCCGTCCACGGGGAGCTCCTACGAGCAGTACTTC
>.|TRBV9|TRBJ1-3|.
CASSVESGQRNTIYF
TGTGCCAGCAGCGTAGAGTCCGGACAGAGAAACACCATATATTTT
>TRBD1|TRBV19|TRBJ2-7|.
CASSPPGGSYEQYF
TGTGCCAGTAGTCCCCCAGGGGGATCCTACGAGCAGTACTTC
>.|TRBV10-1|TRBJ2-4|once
CASWQGKNIQYF
TGCGCCAGCTGGCAGGGTAAAAACATTCAGTACTTC
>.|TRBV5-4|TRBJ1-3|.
CASSSRGSGNTIYF
TGTGCCAGCAGCTCCCGGGGGTCTGGAAACACCATATATTTT
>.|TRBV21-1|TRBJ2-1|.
CASAGQGSMGSYNEQFF
TGTGCCAGCGCGGGACAGGGGTCGATGGGCTCCTACAATGAGCAGTTCTTC
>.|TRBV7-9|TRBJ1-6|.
CASSLGGGNSPLHF
TGTGCCAGCAGCCTGGGAGGGGGGAATTCACCCCTCCACTTT
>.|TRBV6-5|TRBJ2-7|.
CASSPLGVSYEQYF
TGTGCCAGCAGTCCCCTCGGGGTTTCCTACGAGCAGTACTTC
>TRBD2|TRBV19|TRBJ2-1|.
CASSGAGRSNEQFF
TGTGCCAGTAGTGGAGCGGGAAGGAGCAATGAGCAGTTCTTC
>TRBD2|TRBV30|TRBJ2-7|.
CAWSLPLAGGPYEQYF
TGTGCCTGGAGTTTACCTTTAGCGGGAGGGCCCTACGAGCAGTACTTC
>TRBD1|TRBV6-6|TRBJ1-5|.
CASSPGTGPNQPQHF
TGTGCCAGCAGCCCCGGGACAGGTCCCAATCAGCCCCAGCATTTT
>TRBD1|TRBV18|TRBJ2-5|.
CASSPPLTGQETQYF
TGTGCCAGCTCACCACCCTTGACAGGGCAAGAGACCCAGTACTTC